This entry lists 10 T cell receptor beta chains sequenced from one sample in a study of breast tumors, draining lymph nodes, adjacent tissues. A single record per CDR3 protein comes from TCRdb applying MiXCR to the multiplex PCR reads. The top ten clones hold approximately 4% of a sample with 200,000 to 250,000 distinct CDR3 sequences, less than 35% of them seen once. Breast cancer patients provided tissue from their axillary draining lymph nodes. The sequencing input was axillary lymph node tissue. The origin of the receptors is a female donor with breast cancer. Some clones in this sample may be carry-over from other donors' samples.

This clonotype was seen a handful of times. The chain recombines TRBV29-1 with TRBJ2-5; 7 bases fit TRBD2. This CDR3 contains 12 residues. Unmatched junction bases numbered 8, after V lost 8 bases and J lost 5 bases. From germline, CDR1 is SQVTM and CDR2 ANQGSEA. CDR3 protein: CSKAGRGETQYF. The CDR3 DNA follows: TGCAGCAAGGCGGGGAGGGGCGAGACCCAGTACTTC.

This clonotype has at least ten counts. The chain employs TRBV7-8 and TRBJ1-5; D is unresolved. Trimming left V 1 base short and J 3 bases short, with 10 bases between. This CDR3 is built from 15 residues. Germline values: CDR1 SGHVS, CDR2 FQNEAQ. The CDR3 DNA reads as TGTGCCAGCAGCTTAGACACCCAGGTCAATCAGCCCCAGCATTTT. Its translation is CASSLDTQVNQPQHF.

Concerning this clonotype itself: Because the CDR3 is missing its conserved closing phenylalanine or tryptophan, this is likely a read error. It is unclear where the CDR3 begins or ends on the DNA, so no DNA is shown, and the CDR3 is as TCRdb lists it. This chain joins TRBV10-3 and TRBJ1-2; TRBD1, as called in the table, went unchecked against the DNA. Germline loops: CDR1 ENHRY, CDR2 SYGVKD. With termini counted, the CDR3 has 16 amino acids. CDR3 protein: CAISESRGRITMATPS.

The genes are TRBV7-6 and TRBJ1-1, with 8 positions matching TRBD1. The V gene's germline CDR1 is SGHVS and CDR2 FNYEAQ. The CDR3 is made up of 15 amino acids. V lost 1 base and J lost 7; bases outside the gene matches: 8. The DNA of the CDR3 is TGTGCCAGCAGCTTAGTGGCAGGGGGCGCGGTTGAAGCTTTCTTT. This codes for CASSLVAGGAVEAFF.

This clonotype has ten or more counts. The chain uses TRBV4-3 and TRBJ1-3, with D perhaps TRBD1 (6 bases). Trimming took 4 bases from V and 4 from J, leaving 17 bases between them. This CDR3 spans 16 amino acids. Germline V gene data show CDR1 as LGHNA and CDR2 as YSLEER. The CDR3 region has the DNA TGCGCCAGCAGCCTCCGACCCCCAGGGGAAGGAAACACCATATATTTT. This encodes CASSLRPPGEGNTIYF.

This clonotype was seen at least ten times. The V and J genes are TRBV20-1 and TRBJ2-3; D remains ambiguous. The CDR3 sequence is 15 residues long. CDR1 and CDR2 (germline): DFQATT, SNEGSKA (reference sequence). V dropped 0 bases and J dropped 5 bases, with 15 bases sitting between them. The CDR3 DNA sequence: TGCAGTGCTAGAGATCACATGGCAGGAAAAGATACGCAGTATTTT. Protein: CSARDHMAGKDTQYF.

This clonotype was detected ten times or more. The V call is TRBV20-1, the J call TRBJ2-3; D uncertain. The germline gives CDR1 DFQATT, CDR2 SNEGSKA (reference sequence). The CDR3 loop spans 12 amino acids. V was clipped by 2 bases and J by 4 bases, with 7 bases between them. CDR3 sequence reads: CSARIIPDTQYF. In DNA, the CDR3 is TGCAGTGCTAGAATCATCCCAGATACGCAGTATTTT.

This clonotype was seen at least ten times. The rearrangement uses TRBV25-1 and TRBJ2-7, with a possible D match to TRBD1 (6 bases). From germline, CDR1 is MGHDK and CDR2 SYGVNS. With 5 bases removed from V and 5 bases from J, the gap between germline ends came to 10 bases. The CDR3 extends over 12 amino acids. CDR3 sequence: CASSPTGNEQYF. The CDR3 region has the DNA TGTGCCAGCAGTCCTACAGGGAACGAGCAGTACTTC.

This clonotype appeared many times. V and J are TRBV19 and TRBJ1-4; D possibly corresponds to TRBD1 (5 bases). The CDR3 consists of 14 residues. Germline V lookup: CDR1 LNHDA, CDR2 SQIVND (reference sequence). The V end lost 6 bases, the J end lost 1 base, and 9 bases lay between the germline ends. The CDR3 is CASRRRGTNEKLFF. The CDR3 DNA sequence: TGTGCCAGTAGGAGGAGGGGAACTAATGAAAAACTGTTTTTT.

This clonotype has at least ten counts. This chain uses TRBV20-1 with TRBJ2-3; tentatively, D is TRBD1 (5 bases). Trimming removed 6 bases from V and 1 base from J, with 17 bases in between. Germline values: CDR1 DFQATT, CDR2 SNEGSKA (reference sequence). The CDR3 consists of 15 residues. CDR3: CSARGARFGTDTQYF. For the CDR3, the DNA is TGCAGTGCCCGTGGGGCGCGTTTCGGCACAGATACGCAGTATTTT.